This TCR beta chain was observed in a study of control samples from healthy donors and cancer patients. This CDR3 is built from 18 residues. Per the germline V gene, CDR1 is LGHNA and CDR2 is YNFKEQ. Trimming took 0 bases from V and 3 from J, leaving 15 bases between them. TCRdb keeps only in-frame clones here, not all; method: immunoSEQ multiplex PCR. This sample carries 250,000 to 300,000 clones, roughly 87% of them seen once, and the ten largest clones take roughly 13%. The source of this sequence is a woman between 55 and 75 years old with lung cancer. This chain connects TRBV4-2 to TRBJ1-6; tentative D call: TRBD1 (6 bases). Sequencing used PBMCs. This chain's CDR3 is CASSQDWAGASYNSPLHF. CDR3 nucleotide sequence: TGTGCCAGCAGCCAAGATTGGGCGGGGGCTAGCTATAATTCACCCCTCCACTTT.